Sequencing of this T cell receptor beta chain was carried out in a study of neurological immune-mediated disorders. General study points: Whereas HTLV-1-associated myelopathy showed the most TCR clonal expansion, multiple sclerosis showed the least, with levels below those of healthy controls.

5'RACE with 10-nucleotide random UMIs generated the cDNA. Via MiXCR, TCRdb re-called the 5' RACE reads, giving one row per CDR3 protein. The repertoire has 84,000 or so distinct CDR3 sequences, roughly 13% of them found once; the top ten carry about 4.6%. The CDR3 is made up of 15 amino acids. Trimming removed 4 bases from V and 3 bases from J; junction bases left unmatched: 9. Germline CDR1 is SGHRS and CDR2 is YFSETQ. Noted time point: longitudinal time-point 2. This clonotype was counted at least ten times. Antigen: not known. The sequenced material came from PBMCs. The rearrangement joins TRBV5-1 to TRBJ1-1, with 7 nucleotides matching TRBD1. The source of this sequence is a female donor with HTLV-1-associated myelopathy (HAM/TSP). The CDR3 loop is CASSTDRDRHTEAFF. CDR3 sequence (DNA): TGCGCCAGCAGCACAGACCGGGACAGACACACTGAAGCTTTCTTT.